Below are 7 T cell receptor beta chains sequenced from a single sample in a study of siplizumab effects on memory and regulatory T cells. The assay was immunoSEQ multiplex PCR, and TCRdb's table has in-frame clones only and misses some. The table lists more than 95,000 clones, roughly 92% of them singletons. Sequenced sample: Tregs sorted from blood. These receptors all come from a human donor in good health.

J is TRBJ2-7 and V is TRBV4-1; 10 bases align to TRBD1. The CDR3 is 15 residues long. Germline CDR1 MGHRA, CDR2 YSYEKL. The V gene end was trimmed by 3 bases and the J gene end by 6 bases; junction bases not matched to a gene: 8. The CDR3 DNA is TGCGCCAGCAGCCAGGAAGGGACAGGGGTTCGCGAGCAGTACTTC. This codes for CASSQEGTGVREQYF.

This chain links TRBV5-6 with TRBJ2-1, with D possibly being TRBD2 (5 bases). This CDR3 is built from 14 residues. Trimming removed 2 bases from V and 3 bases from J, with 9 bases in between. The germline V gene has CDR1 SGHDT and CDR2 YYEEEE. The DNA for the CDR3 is TGTGCCAGCAGCTTAACCGGGGTCTACAATGAGCAGTTCTTC. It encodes CASSLTGVYNEQFF.

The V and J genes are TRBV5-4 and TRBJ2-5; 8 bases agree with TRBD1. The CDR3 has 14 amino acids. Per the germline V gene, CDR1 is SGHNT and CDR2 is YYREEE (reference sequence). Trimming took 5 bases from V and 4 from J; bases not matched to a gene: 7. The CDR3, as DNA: TGTGCCAGCAGATTTGGACAGGGCCGAGAGACCCAGTACTTC. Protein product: CASRFGQGRETQYF.

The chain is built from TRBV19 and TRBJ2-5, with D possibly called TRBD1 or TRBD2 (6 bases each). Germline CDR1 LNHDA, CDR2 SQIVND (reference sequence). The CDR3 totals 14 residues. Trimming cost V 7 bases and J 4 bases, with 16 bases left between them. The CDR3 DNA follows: TGTGCCAGTAAGGTCCGGGGGCCGTCAGAGACCCAGTACTTC. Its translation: CASKVRGPSETQYF. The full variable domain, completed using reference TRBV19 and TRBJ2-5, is DGGITQSPKYLFRKEGQNVTLSCEQNLNHDAMYWYRQDPGQGLRLIYYSQIVNDFQKGDIAEGYSVSREKKESFPLTVTSAQKNPTAFYLCASKVRGPSETQYFGPGTRLLVL.

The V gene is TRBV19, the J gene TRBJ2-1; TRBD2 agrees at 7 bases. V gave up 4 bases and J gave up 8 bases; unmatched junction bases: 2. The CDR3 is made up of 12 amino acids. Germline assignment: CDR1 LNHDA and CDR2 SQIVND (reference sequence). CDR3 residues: CASSSGSDEQFF. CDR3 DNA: TGTGCCAGTAGTAGCGGGAGTGATGAGCAGTTCTTC.

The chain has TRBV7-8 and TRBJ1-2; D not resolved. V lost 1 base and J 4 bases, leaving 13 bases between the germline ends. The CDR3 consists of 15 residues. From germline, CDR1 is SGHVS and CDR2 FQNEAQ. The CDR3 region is CASSLVQAVGYGYTF. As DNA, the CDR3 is TGTGCCAGCAGCTTAGTTCAGGCGGTGGGCTATGGCTACACCTTC.

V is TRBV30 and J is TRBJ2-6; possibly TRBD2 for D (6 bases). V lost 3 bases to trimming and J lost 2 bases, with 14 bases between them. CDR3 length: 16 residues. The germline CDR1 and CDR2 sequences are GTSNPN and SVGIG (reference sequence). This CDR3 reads CAWRAPGGAGANVLTF. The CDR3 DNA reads TGTGCCTGGAGGGCTCCTGGAGGGGCTGGGGCCAACGTCCTGACTTTC.